Listed below are T cell receptor beta chains from one sample, sequenced in a study of blood T cell repertoires in COVID-19. Produced via immunoSEQ multiplex PCR; TCRdb's table is partial and in-frame only. The sample holds under 90,000 clones, approximately 90% seen once. Material for sequencing was peripheral blood. These receptor sequences come from a man between 60 and 75 years old with acute or convalescent COVID-19. Both conserved end residues are part of each CDR3. A D gene is named only where the DNA matches it firmly. A row's size may be missing; if present it is once, few, many or a size class.

clone_size d_call j_call v_call cdr3_nt cdr3_aa
- - TRBJ1-1 TRBV6-5 TGTGCCAGCAGTTCACAGGTGAACACTGAAGCTTTCTTT CASSSQVNTEAFF
- TRBD1 TRBJ1-4 TRBV7-2 TGTGCCAGCAGCGTCTACAGGGGCGATGAAAAACTGTTTTTT CASSVYRGDEKLFF
- - TRBJ1-1 TRBV11-2 TGTGCCAGCGGACAGACGGAGAACACTGAAGCTTTCTTT CASGQTENTEAFF
- - TRBJ2-1 TRBV7-2 TGTGCCAGCAGCTCCCCGCAGGCTAACAAGCAGTTCTTC CASSSPQANKQFF
- TRBD1 TRBJ1-1 TRBV5-5 TGTGCCAGCAGCAGTCAGGGGGGCACTGAAGCTTTCTTT CASSSQGGTEAFF
few TRBD1 TRBJ2-2 TRBV5-1 TGCGCCAGCAGCTTATCCGGGACAGTTAACACCGGGGAGCTGTTTTTT CASSLSGTVNTGELFF
- - TRBJ1-1 TRBV5-5 TGTGCCAGCAGCTTATTAGGACTTGGGTTCGCTTTCTTT CASSLLGLGFAFF
- - TRBJ1-1 TRBV4-2 TGTGCCAGCAGCCAAGAAACGGGGGGCAACACTGAAGCTTTCTTT CASSQETGGNTEAFF
- - TRBJ1-2 TRBV5-4 TGTGCCAGCAGCTTCTTTTCAACAGGCTATGGCTACACCTTC CASSFFSTGYGYTF
- TRBD1 TRBJ1-2 TRBV10-1 TGCGCCAGCAGTGCCACGAGGGACAGATTCGGCTACACCTTC CASSATRDRFGYTF
- - TRBJ1-4 TRBV11-2 TGTGCCAGCAGCTTAGATACAAGGACAGTGAATGAAAAACTGTTTTTT CASSLDTRTVNEKLFF
once - TRBJ1-5 TRBV7-2 TGTGCCAGCAGCTTAGCGGGCAGGGGAAACAATCAGCCCCAGCATTTT CASSLAGRGNNQPQHF
once - TRBJ1-5 TRBV30 TGTGCCTGGCGACAGGGCAATCAGCCCCAGCATTTT CAWRQGNQPQHF
- - TRBJ1-2 TRBV5-4 TGTGCCAGCAGCTCTACAGGGTCGGCCTCTGGCTACACCTTC CASSSTGSASGYTF
- - TRBJ2-5 TRBV5-6 TGTGCCAGCAGCCTACAAGAGACCCAGTACTTC CASSLQETQYF
once - TRBJ1-1 TRBV6-5 TGTGCCAGCAGTTTCCGGGGGAACACTGAAGCTTTCTTT CASSFRGNTEAFF